This is a list of T cell receptor beta chains from one sample in a study of cytomegalovirus exposure and HLA in healthy donors. Profiling relied on immunoSEQ multiplex PCR, and the TCRdb table lists in-frame clones only, not all of them. Counted here are some 120,000 clones, about four fifths occurring once; the ten biggest clones make up about 3.9%. The sequenced sample was PBMCs. Receptors were obtained from a woman aged 40-49 years in good health and CMV-seropositive. Each CDR3 is given with its conserved first and last residue. A D gene is named only where the DNA matches it firmly. Some rows mark clone size as missing; the rest say once, few, many or name a class of expanded clone.

TRBJ1-1,.,TRBV2,.,CASSEVGGNTEAFF,TGTGCCAGCAGTGAGGTTGGGGGCAACACTGAAGCTTTCTTT
TRBJ2-5,TRBD1,TRBV6-5,.,CASSLGTGGETQYF,TGTGCCAGCAGTCTCGGGACAGGGGGCGAGACCCAGTACTTC
TRBJ1-4,.,TRBV19,.,CASSSRGLSYEKLFF,TGTGCCAGTAGTAGTAGAGGACTGTCGTATGAAAAACTGTTTTTT
TRBJ2-4,.,TRBV15,.,CATHGGSKNIQYF,TGTGCCACTCATGGCGGGTCCAAAAACATTCAGTACTTC
TRBJ2-7,.,TRBV21-1,.,CASSSGLAGGRGVYEQYF,TGTGCCAGCAGCAGCGGACTAGCGGGAGGGCGCGGGGTCTACGAGCAGTACTTC
TRBJ2-5,.,TRBV6-5,.,CASRGWEQETQYF,TGTGCCAGCAGGGGATGGGAGCAAGAGACCCAGTACTTC
TRBJ2-1,TRBD2,TRBV5-1,.,CASSPSSGMTYNEQFF,TGCGCCAGCAGCCCATCTAGCGGGATGACCTACAATGAGCAGTTCTTC
TRBJ2-7,.,TRBV10-3,.,CAISEANYEQYF,TGTGCCATCAGTGAGGCTAATTACGAGCAGTACTTC
TRBJ2-3,.,TRBV2,few,CASSQMGSTDTQYF,TGTGCCAGCAGCCAAATGGGCAGCACAGATACGCAGTATTTT
TRBJ2-3,TRBD1,TRBV11-2,.,CASRLEIGTGTTDTQYF,TGTGCCAGCAGATTAGAAATAGGGACAGGGACGACAGATACGCAGTATTTT
TRBJ2-1,TRBD2,TRBV11-2,.,CASRRLAGARNNEQFF,TGTGCCAGCAGACGACTAGCGGGAGCCCGGAACAATGAGCAGTTCTTC
TRBJ1-1,.,TRBV7-2,.,CASKEGGFMNTEAFF,TGTGCCAGTAAGGAAGGAGGGTTCATGAACACTGAAGCTTTCTTT
TRBJ1-5,.,TRBV2,.,CASSVVRDNQPQHF,TGTGCCAGCAGTGTCGTGAGAGACAATCAGCCCCAGCATTTT
TRBJ2-1,TRBD2,TRBV27,once,CASSLGTSGNNEQFF,TGTGCCAGCAGTCTAGGGACTAGCGGAAACAATGAGCAGTTCTTC
TRBJ2-7,TRBD2,TRBV7-2,.,CASSLEDGSGSGDEQYF,TGTGCCAGCAGCTTAGAAGATGGGAGCGGGAGCGGGGACGAGCAGTACTTC
TRBJ2-1,.,TRBV7-9,.,CASSPGIF,TGTGCCAGCAGCCCGGGTATCTTC
TRBJ2-1,.,TRBV11-3,.,CASSSSLTGQLRTHNEQFF,TGTGCCAGCAGCTCCTCCCTGACAGGCCAGCTTAGGACCCACAATGAGCAGTTCTTC
TRBJ1-4,TRBD1,TRBV11-3,.,CASSLQQGGNEKLFF,TGTGCCAGCAGCTTACAACAGGGGGGTAATGAAAAACTGTTTTTT
TRBJ1-1,.,TRBV5-3,.,CARSLARALNTEAFF,TGTGCCAGAAGCCTCGCCAGGGCCTTGAACACTGAAGCTTTCTTT
TRBJ2-5,.,TRBV6-5,.,CASSYSSGREETQYF,TGTGCCAGCAGTTACTCCTCGGGTCGGGAAGAGACCCAGTACTTC
TRBJ1-3,.,TRBV11-2,.,CASFTRQGEAGNTIYF,TGTGCCAGCTTCACCCGCCAGGGTGAGGCCGGAAACACCATATATTTT
TRBJ2-2,TRBD2,TRBV19,.,CASRILAGRTGELFF,TGTGCCAGTAGGATACTAGCGGGTCGCACCGGGGAGCTGTTTTTT
TRBJ2-2,TRBD1,TRBV6-6,once,CASSPGQGPGELFF,TGTGCCAGCAGCCCCGGACAGGGGCCCGGGGAGCTGTTTTTT
TRBJ1-6,.,TRBV5-1,once,CASSPRGDNSPLHF,TGCGCCAGCAGTCCCCGGGGGGATAATTCACCCCTCCACTTT
TRBJ2-7,TRBD2,TRBV7-6,.,CASSLGMGLAGLYEQYF,TGTGCCAGCAGCTTAGGGATGGGACTAGCGGGGCTTTATGAGCAGTACTTC
TRBJ2-1,.,TRBV27,.,CASSLGGNEQFF,TGTGCCAGCAGTTTAGGCGGGAATGAGCAGTTCTTC
TRBJ1-2,.,TRBV28,.,CASSLNRAGYTF,TGTGCCAGCAGTTTAAACAGGGCGGGCTACACCTTC